This TCR beta chain was documented in a study of T cells after yellow fever vaccination. Study in general: Each low-cell-number fraction was prepared by means of SMART-Seq v4 Ultra Low Input.

This CDR3 is built from 14 residues. Germline assignment: CDR1 MGHRA and CDR2 YSYEKL. With 10 bases clipped from V and 0 bases from J, the junction kept 6 bases outside the gene matches. A single record per CDR3 protein comes from TCRdb applying MiXCR to the 5' RACE reads. The table lists 500,000 to 550,000 distinct CDR3 sequences, less than 25% of them singletons. Study-wide findings and caveats: A large majority of primary-vaccination clones showed up again after the booster (under 98% CD4, 88% CD8).

Of note for this clonotype: The antigen is not known.

The V gene is TRBV4-1, the J gene TRBJ2-3; 8 bases align to TRBD2. This TCR came from a young man who received the YFV17D yellow fever vaccine. The sequencing used PBMCs, collected approximately 22 days after the first yellow fever vaccination. The CDR3 protein is CATRGGESTDTQYF. CDR3 sequence (DNA): TGCGCCACCCGGGGGGGGGAGAGCACAGATACGCAGTATTTT.